Below, one T cell receptor beta chain is given with its context. The antigen is unknown. V shed 5 bases and J shed 4 bases, with 12 bases lying between them. Germline V gives CDR1 SGHRS, CDR2 YFSETQ. This CDR3 is built from 13 residues. This sample is part of a study of T cell responses to AZD1222 COVID-19 vaccine. Method: immunoSEQ multiplex PCR; TCRdb's copy keeps in-frame clones and lacks some. This table has approximately 130,000 clones, about 85% appearing once. Study-wide points: White British people made up most donors, females outnumbered males, and clonal diversity was possibly underestimated. Close to half of spike-specific TCRs reportedly recognize unmutated variant regions. At study baseline, merely over 5 AZD1222 recipients were seropositive.

The TCR sequence derives from an adult who received the AZD1222 COVID-19 vaccine. V and J are TRBV5-1 and TRBJ1-2; maybe TRBD1 (5 bases). Sequenced material: peripheral blood, taken 28 days after the second AZD1222 dose. Written as DNA, the CDR3 is TGCGCCAGCAGTAGTGTCGGGACCTATGGCTACACCTTC. It specifies CASSSVGTYGYTF.